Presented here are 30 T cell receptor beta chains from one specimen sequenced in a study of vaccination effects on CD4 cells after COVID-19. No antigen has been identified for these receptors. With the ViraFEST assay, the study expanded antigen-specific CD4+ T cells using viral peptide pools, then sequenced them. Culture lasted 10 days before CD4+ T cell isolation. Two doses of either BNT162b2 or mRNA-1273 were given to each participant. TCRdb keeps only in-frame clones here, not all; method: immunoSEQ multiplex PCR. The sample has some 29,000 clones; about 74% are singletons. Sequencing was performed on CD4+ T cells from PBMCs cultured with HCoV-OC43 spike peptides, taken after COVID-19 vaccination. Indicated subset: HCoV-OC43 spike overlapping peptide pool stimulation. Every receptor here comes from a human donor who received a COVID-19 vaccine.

Written as DNA, the CDR3 is TGTGCCAGTAATACAGGGGTCGGAATCGCCTACGAGCAGTACTTC. Translating gives CASNTGVGIAYEQYF. The J gene is TRBJ2-7, the V gene TRBV19, with 7 bases lining up with TRBD1. CDR3 length: 15 residues. Germline lookup yields CDR1 LNHDA and CDR2 SQIVND (reference sequence). J gave up 2 bases and V 7 bases, and 11 bases lay outside the gene matches. The whole variable domain, filled in from reference TRBV19 and TRBJ2-7, reads DGGITQSPKYLFRKEGQNVTLSCEQNLNHDAMYWYRQDPGQGLRLIYYSQIVNDFQKGDIAEGYSVSREKKESFPLTVTSAQKNPTAFYLCASNTGVGIAYEQYFGPGTRLTVT.

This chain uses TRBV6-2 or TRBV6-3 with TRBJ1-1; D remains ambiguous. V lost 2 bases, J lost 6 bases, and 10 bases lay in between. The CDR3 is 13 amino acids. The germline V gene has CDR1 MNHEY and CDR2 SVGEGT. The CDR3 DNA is TGTGCCAGCAGTTACCGGCCCTGGGCTGAAGCTTTCTTT. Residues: CASSYRPWAEAFF.

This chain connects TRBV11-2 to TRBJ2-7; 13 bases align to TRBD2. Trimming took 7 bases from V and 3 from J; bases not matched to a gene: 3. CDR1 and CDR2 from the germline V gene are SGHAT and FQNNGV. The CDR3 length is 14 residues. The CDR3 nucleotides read TGTGCCAGCACGGGACTAGCGGGAAACTACGAGCAGTACTTC. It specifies CASTGLAGNYEQYF.

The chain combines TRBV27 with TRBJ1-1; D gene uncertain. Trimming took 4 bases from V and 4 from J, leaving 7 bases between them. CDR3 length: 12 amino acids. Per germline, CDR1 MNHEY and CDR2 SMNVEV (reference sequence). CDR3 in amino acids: CASSYSGTEAFF. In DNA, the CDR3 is TGTGCCAGCAGTTACAGTGGCACTGAAGCTTTCTTT.

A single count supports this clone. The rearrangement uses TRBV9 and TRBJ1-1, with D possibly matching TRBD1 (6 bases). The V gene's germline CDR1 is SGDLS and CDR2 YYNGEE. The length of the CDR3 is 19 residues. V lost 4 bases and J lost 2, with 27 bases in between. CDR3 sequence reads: CASSPWPGQNYKTNTEAFF. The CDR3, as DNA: TGTGCCAGCAGCCCTTGGCCAGGACAGAACTATAAGACTAACACTGAAGCTTTCTTT.

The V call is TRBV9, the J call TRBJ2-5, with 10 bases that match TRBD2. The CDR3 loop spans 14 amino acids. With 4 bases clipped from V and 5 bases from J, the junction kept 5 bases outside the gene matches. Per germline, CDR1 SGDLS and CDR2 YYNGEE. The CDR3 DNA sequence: TGTGCCAGCAGCCCGCCGACTAGCGGGGAGACCCAGTACTTC. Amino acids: CASSPPTSGETQYF.

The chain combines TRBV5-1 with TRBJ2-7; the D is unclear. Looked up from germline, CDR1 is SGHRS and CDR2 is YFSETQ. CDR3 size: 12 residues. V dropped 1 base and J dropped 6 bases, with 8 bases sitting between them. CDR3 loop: CASSLSRVEQYF. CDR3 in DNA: TGCGCCAGCAGCTTGTCTAGGGTCGAGCAGTACTTC.

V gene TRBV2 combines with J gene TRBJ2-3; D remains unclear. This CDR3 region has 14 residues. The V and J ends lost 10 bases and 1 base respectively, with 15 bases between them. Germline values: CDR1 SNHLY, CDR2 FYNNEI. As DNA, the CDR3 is TGTGCCACCAGAAGCAGGACGGGCACAGATACGCAGTATTTT. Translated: CATRSRTGTDTQYF.

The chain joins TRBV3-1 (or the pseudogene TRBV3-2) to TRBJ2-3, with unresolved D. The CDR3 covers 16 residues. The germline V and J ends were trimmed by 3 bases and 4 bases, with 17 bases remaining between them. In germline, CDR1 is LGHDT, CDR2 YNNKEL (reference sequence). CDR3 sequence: CASSQLGRAGADTQYF. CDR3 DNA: TGTGCCAGCAGCCAGTTAGGACGGGCTGGAGCAGATACGCAGTATTTT.

This chain's CDR3 is CASSWGDGNTEAFF. CDR3 nucleotide sequence: TGCGCCAGCAGCTGGGGGGACGGTAACACTGAAGCTTTCTTT. V usage is TRBV5-1 and J usage is TRBJ1-1, with TRBD1 as a possible D gene (5 bases). Germline assignment: CDR1 SGHRS and CDR2 YFSETQ. V was clipped by 3 bases and J by 2 bases, with 11 bases between them. This CDR3 has 14 amino acids. Together with reference TRBV5-1 and TRBJ1-1, the CDR3 gives the full variable domain: KAGVTQTPRYLIKTRGQQVTLSCSPISGHRSVSWYQQTPGQGLQFLFEYFSETQRNKGNFPGRFSGRQFSNSRSEMNVSTLELGDSALYLCASSWGDGNTEAFFGQGTRLTVV.

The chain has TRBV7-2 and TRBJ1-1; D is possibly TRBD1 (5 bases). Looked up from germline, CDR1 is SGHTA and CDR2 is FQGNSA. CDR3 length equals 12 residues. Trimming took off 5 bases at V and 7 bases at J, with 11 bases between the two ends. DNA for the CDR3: TGTGCCAGCAGCCTTGACAGTCTTGAAGCTTTCTTT. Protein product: CASSLDSLEAFF.

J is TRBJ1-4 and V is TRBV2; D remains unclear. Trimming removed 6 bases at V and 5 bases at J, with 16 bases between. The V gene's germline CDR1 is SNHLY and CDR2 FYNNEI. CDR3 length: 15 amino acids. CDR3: CASSKTDGMNEKLFF. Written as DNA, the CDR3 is TGTGCCAGCAGCAAGACTGACGGAATGAATGAAAAACTGTTTTTT.

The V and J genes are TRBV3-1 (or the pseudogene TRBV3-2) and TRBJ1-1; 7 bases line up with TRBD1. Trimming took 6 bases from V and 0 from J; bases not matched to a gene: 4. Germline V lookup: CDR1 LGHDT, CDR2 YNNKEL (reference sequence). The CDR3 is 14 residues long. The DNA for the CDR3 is TGTGCCAGCAGGGGGACAGAGATGAACACTGAAGCTTTCTTT. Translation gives CASRGTEMNTEAFF.

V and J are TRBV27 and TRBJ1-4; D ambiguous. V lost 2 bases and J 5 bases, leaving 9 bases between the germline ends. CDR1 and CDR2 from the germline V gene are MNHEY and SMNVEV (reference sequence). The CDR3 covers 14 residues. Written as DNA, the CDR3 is TGTGCCAGCAGTTTAACACTGAGGAATGAAAAACTGTTTTTT. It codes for CASSLTLRNEKLFF.

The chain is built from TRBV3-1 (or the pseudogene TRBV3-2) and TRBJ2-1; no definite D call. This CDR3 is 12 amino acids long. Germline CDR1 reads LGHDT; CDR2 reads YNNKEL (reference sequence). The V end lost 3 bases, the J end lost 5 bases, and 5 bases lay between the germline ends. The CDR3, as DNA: TGTGCCAGCAGCCACCCCAACAATGAGCAGTTCTTC. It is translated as CASSHPNNEQFF.

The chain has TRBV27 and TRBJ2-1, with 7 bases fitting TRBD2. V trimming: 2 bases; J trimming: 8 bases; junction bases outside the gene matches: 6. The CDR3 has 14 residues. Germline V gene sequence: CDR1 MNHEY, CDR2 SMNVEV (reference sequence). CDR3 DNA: TGTGCCAGCAGTTTAGGAACTAGCGTCGATGAGCAGTTCTTC. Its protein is CASSLGTSVDEQFF.

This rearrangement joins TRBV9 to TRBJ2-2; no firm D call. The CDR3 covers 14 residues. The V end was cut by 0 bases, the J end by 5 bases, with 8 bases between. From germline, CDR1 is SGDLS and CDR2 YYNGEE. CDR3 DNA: TGTGCCAGCAGCGTAGAGTCCGGTACCGGGGAGCTGTTTTTT. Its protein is CASSVESGTGELFF.

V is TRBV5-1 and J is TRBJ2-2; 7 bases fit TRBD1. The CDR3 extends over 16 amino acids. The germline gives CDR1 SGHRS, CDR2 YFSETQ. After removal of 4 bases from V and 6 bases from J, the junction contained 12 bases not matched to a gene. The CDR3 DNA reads TGCGCCAGCAGCCATCCCACACAGGGGTCGGCCGGGGAGCTGTTTTTT. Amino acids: CASSHPTQGSAGELFF.

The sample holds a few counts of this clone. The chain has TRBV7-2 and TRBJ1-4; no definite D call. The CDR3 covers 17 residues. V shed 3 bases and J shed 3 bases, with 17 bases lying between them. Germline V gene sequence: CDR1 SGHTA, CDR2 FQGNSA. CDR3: CASSFYSAGSANEKLFF. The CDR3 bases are TGTGCCAGCAGCTTCTACTCGGCCGGTTCGGCTAATGAAAAACTGTTTTTT.

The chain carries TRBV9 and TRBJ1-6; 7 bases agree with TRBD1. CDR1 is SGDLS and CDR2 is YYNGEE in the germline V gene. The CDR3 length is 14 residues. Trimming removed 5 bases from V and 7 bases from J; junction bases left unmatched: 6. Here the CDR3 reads CASSWGTVNSPLHF. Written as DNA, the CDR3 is TGTGCCAGCAGTTGGGGGACAGTCAATTCACCCCTCCACTTT.

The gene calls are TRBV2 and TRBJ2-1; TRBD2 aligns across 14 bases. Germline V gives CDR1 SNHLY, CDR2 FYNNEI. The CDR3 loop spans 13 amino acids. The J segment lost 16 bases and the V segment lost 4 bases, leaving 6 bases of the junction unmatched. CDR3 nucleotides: TGTGCCAGCAGTGCCGGGACTAGCGGGAGTTGTTTCTTC. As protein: CASSAGTSGSCFF.

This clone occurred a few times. CDR3 DNA sequence: TGTGCCAGCAGCTTGGACGGGCCGGGGGGAAATGAAAAACTGTTTTTT. Its translation: CASSLDGPGGNEKLFF. The gene calls are TRBV5-4 and TRBJ1-4, with D perhaps matching TRBD1 (5 bases). The V gene's germline CDR1 is SGHNT and CDR2 YYREEE (reference sequence). Trimming took 0 bases from V and 5 from J, leaving 14 bases between them. This CDR3 has 16 amino acids.

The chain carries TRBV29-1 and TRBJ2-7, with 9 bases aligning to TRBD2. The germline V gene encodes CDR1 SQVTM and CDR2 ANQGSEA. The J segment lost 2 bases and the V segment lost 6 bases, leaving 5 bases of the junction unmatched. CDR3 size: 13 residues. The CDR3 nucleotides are TGCAGCGTCAGCGGGGGGTCCGCCTACGAGCAGTACTTC. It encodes CSVSGGSAYEQYF.

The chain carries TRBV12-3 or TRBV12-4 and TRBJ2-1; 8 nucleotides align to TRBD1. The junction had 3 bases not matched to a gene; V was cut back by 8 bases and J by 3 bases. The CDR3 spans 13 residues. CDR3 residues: CASGQGFYNEQFF. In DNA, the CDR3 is TGTGCCAGCGGACAGGGTTTCTACAATGAGCAGTTCTTC.

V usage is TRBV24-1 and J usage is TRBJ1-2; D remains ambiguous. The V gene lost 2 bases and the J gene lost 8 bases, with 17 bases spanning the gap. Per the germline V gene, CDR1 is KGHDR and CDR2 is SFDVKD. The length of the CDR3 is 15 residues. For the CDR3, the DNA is TGTGCCACCAGTGATTCGAGGGAGGGATTATCCGGCTACACCTTC. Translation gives CATSDSREGLSGYTF.

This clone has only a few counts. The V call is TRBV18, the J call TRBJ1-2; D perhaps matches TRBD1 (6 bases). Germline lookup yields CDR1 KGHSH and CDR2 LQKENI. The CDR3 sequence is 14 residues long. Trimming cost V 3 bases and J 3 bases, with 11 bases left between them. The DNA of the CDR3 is TGTGCCAGCTCACCCTCACAGGGTGACTATGGCTACACCTTC. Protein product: CASSPSQGDYGYTF.

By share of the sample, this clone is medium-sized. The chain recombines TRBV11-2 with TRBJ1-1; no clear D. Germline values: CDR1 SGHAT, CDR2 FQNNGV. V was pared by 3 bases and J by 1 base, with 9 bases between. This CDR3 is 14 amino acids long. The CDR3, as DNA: TGTGCCAGCAGCTTTGGCTCTGCGAACACTGAAGCTTTCTTT. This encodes CASSFGSANTEAFF.

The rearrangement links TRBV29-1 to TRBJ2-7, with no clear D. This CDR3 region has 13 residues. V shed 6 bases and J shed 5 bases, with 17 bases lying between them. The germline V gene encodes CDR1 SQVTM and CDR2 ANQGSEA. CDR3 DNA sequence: TGCAGCGTGAGTGACCGCCGCCTGGACGAGCAGTACTTC. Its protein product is CSVSDRRLDEQYF.

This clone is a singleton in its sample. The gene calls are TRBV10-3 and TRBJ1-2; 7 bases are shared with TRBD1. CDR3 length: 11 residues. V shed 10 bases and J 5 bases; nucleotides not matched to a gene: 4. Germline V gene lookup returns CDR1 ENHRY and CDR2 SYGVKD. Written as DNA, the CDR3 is TGTGCCACCTCAGGGGGATATGGCTACACCTTC. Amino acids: CATSGGYGYTF.

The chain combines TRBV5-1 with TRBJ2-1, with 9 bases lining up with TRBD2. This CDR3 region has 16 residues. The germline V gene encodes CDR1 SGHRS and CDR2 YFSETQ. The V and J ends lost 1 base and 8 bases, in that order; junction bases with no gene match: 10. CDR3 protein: CASSLFTAGGRDEQFF. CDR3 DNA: TGCGCCAGCAGCTTGTTTACAGCGGGAGGTCGCGATGAGCAGTTCTTC.